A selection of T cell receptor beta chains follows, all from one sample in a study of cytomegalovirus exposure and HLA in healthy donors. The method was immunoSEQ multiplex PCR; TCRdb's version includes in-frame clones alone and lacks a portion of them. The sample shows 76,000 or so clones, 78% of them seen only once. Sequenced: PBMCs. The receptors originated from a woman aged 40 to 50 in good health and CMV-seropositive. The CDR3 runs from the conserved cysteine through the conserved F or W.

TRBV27 CASSPGQGGYTF
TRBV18 CASSQGQPSLTTNYGYTF
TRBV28 CASSFDRGGEKLFF
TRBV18 CASSRTSGGSYEQYF
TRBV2 CASKEGIGVNYGYTF
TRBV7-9 CASISSGSGGNTIYF
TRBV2 CASRESPGTEFNQPQHF
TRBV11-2 CASSKETGGYPNTEAFF
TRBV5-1 CASSWGPGQGMYSNQPQHF
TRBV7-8 CASSYDRDTEAFF